This TCR beta chain emerged from a study of CD8 T cells in ankylosing spondylitis. Study-wide results and caveats: Certain motif variants had earlier appeared in reactive arthritis synovial fluid and blood. Typical of ankylosing spondylitis blood, it appeared, was a TCR beta motif of seven to nine highly homologous variants. As reported, disease-linked clones showed significant enrichment in matched ankylosing spondylitis synovial fluid.

This clonotype appeared many times. Its cognate antigen is unknown. By quantitative 5'-RACE with molecular barcodes, the TCR beta libraries were made. TCRdb ran MiXCR on the 5' RACE reads and lists one entry per CDR3 protein. Of 250,000 to 400,000 distinct CDR3 sequences listed, roughly 11% are singletons. The CDR3 contains 13 residues. V was shortened by 1 base and J by 7 bases, with 10 bases between the two germline ends. Source material: blood, either unsorted or a sorted T cell fraction (not recorded which). This clonotype was sampled from a female donor with ankylosing spondylitis or in good health (not recorded which). The chain has TRBV12-3 or TRBV12-4 and TRBJ2-5; D unresolved. The CDR3 DNA sequence: TGTGCCAGCAGTTTAGGATCGGTTGGGACCCAGTACTTC. This sequence encodes CASSLGSVGTQYF.